This is a list of T cell receptor beta chains from one sample in a study of OX40 agonist ivuxolimab in advanced cancers. Libraries were prepared by immunoSEQ multiplex PCR; TCRdb keeps only in-frame clonotypes and omits some of them. In the table there are 60,000 to 80,000 clones, approximately 80% of which are singletons. The specimen was CD4+ or CD8+ T cells sorted from blood, collected in a trial of the OX40 agonist ivuxolimab. Receptors were obtained from an adult with an advanced solid tumor such as melanoma, head and neck, liver or kidney cancer. CDR3s include the opening cysteine and the closing phenylalanine or tryptophan. The D gene is left open where the match is weak.

D gene: NA; V gene: TRBV9; J gene: TRBJ2-1; CDR3 protein: CASSVGGLGGQFF
D gene: TRBD2; V gene: TRBV2; J gene: NA; CDR3 protein: CASRPGAGGPDEQYF
D gene: NA; V gene: TRBV7-9; J gene: TRBJ2-1; CDR3 protein: CASSGRGAGEQFF
D gene: NA; V gene: TRBV6-5; J gene: TRBJ2-3; CDR3 protein: CASSYSGAGTQYF
D gene: NA; V gene: TRBV28; J gene: TRBJ1-4; CDR3 protein: CASSLSKVVVEKLFF
D gene: NA; V gene: TRBV9; J gene: TRBJ2-7; CDR3 protein: CASSPQGAYEQYF
D gene: TRBD1; V gene: TRBV29-1; J gene: TRBJ2-5; CDR3 protein: CSAVTDRGRRETQYF
D gene: NA; V gene: TRBV4-2; J gene: TRBJ1-2; CDR3 protein: CASSQVNSAGGYTF
D gene: TRBD1; V gene: TRBV7-2; J gene: TRBJ1-5; CDR3 protein: CASSMGQNSNQPQHF
D gene: TRBD1; V gene: TRBV7-6; J gene: TRBJ1-5; CDR3 protein: CASSLASDRVGNQPQHF
D gene: TRBD2; V gene: TRBV7-9; J gene: TRBJ2-1; CDR3 protein: CASSRRGLAGGPGLGEQFF
D gene: NA; V gene: TRBV30; J gene: TRBJ1-1; CDR3 protein: CAWSGHGGGAEAFF
D gene: TRBD1; V gene: TRBV29-1; J gene: TRBJ1-4; CDR3 protein: CSASDRGREKLFF
D gene: NA; V gene: TRBV11-3; J gene: TRBJ2-7; CDR3 protein: CASSLGASSSYEQYF
D gene: NA; V gene: TRBV18; J gene: TRBJ2-5; CDR3 protein: CASSTDSQETQYF